The rows below give T cell receptor beta chains drawn from one sample of a study of OX40 agonist ivuxolimab in advanced cancers. Only in-frame clones appear in the TCRdb table, and some are missing; sequencing was by immunoSEQ multiplex PCR. The profile covers around 92,000 clones, with around four fifths appearing a single time and around 2.7% taken by the ten largest. The starting material was CD4+ or CD8+ T cells sorted from blood, obtained in a trial of the OX40 agonist ivuxolimab. The source of these receptors is an adult with an advanced solid tumor such as melanoma, head and neck, liver or kidney cancer. Both conserved end residues are part of each CDR3. D genes are given only for firm matches. Clone size is given for some rows only: seen once, a few or many times, or a class if the clone is expanded.

j_call: TRBJ1-6; d_call: -; v_call: TRBV7-2; clone_size: -; cdr3_nt: TGTGCCAGCAGCCCACCCCCCCGGGGGAACTCACCCCTCCACTTT; cdr3_aa: CASSPPPRGNSPLHF
j_call: TRBJ2-3; d_call: TRBD2; v_call: TRBV10-1; clone_size: -; cdr3_nt: TGCGCCAGCAGTGTTGCTAGCGGTACAGATACGCAGTATTTT; cdr3_aa: CASSVASGTDTQYF
j_call: TRBJ1-6; d_call: -; v_call: TRBV18; clone_size: -; cdr3_nt: TGTGCCAGCTCATCGGACATAAGGTCCTATAATTCACCCCTCCACTTT; cdr3_aa: CASSSDIRSYNSPLHF
j_call: TRBJ2-3; d_call: -; v_call: TRBV25-1; clone_size: -; cdr3_nt: TGTGCCAGCAGTGAACCACAATTCACAGATACGCAGTATTTT; cdr3_aa: CASSEPQFTDTQYF
j_call: TRBJ2-3; d_call: -; v_call: TRBV10-3; clone_size: -; cdr3_nt: TGTGCCATCAGTGACGGGACGGGTGCTGATACGCAGTATTTT; cdr3_aa: CAISDGTGADTQYF
j_call: TRBJ2-1; d_call: TRBD2; v_call: TRBV7-2; clone_size: -; cdr3_nt: TGTGCCAGCAGCCGTACCGTGGCCGCGGGGGATGAGCAGTTCTTC; cdr3_aa: CASSRTVAAGDEQFF
j_call: TRBJ2-3; d_call: TRBD1; v_call: TRBV27; clone_size: -; cdr3_nt: TGTGCCAGCAGTCAACCCGGGACAGGGGTGCTTAGGGATACGCAGTATTTT; cdr3_aa: CASSQPGTGVLRDTQYF
j_call: TRBJ1-4; d_call: TRBD1; v_call: TRBV5-1; clone_size: -; cdr3_nt: TGCGCCAGCAGCTTCGGACAGGGGGTGACTAATGAAAAACTGTTTTTT; cdr3_aa: CASSFGQGVTNEKLFF
j_call: TRBJ2-3; d_call: -; v_call: TRBV7-9; clone_size: -; cdr3_nt: TGTGCCAGCAGCTTAGGATCCAGGGATAAGGATACGCAGTATTTT; cdr3_aa: CASSLGSRDKDTQYF
j_call: TRBJ2-1; d_call: -; v_call: TRBV6-5; clone_size: few; cdr3_nt: TGTGCCAGCAGGCGGGGTTACAATGAGCAGTTCTTC; cdr3_aa: CASRRGYNEQFF
j_call: TRBJ1-3; d_call: -; v_call: TRBV7-2; clone_size: few; cdr3_nt: TGTGCCAGCAGCTTAGGGAGGGCGGGGGGCTCTGGAAACACCATATATTTT; cdr3_aa: CASSLGRAGGSGNTIYF
j_call: TRBJ2-1; d_call: TRBD2; v_call: TRBV28; clone_size: -; cdr3_nt: TGTGCCGGCTCAAGGACTAGCGGGGGGGAAAATGAGCAGTTCTTC; cdr3_aa: CAGSRTSGGENEQFF
j_call: TRBJ2-3; d_call: TRBD2; v_call: TRBV4-2; clone_size: -; cdr3_nt: TGTGCCAGCAGCCCCCATTCGCGGGGGGGCCAAACAGATACGCAGTATTTT; cdr3_aa: CASSPHSRGGQTDTQYF
j_call: TRBJ2-5; d_call: TRBD2; v_call: TRBV30; clone_size: -; cdr3_nt: TGTGCCTGGAGGGGAGGGGCCTCGGGGGAGACCCAGTACTTC; cdr3_aa: CAWRGGASGETQYF
j_call: TRBJ2-2; d_call: -; v_call: TRBV18; clone_size: few; cdr3_nt: TGTGCCAGCTCACCACCGACCGGGGAGCTGTTTTTT; cdr3_aa: CASSPPTGELFF
j_call: TRBJ1-6; d_call: TRBD1; v_call: TRBV28; clone_size: -; cdr3_nt: TGTGCCAGCAGTCCCTCGGACAGGGAGAATTCACCCCTCCACTTT; cdr3_aa: CASSPSDRENSPLHF
j_call: TRBJ1-5; d_call: TRBD1; v_call: TRBV10-2; clone_size: -; cdr3_nt: TGCGCCAGCAGTGAAGACGGGGGAGGGGGCCAGCCCCAGCATTTT; cdr3_aa: CASSEDGGGGQPQHF
j_call: TRBJ2-5; d_call: TRBD2; v_call: TRBV29-1; clone_size: -; cdr3_nt: TGCAGCGTTCGGGGGGGGGAAGAGACCCAGTACTTC; cdr3_aa: CSVRGGEETQYF
j_call: TRBJ2-2; d_call: -; v_call: TRBV28; clone_size: -; cdr3_nt: TGTGCCACCCTCGTTGGGGGGACGAACACCGGGGAGCTGTTTTTT; cdr3_aa: CATLVGGTNTGELFF
j_call: TRBJ1-2; d_call: -; v_call: TRBV6-6; clone_size: -; cdr3_nt: TGTGCCAGCGGGTCCGGTGACTATGGCTACACCTTC; cdr3_aa: CASGSGDYGYTF
j_call: TRBJ2-3; d_call: -; v_call: TRBV5-4; clone_size: once; cdr3_nt: TGTGCCAGCAGGGGGGCAGCTTTAGATACGCAGTATTTT; cdr3_aa: CASRGAALDTQYF
j_call: TRBJ2-4; d_call: TRBD1; v_call: TRBV28; clone_size: -; cdr3_nt: TGTGCCAGCAGTTTAGGGGACAGCTCCTTCTTTTCCATTCAGTACTTC; cdr3_aa: CASSLGDSSFFSIQYF
j_call: TRBJ2-5; d_call: -; v_call: TRBV6-5; clone_size: few; cdr3_nt: TGTGCCAGCAGGGGGGCCGAGACCCAGTACTTC; cdr3_aa: CASRGAETQYF
j_call: TRBJ1-1; d_call: TRBD1; v_call: TRBV11-2; clone_size: -; cdr3_nt: TGTGCCAGCAGCCGTTACTGGGACAGGGTAAGCACTGAAGCTTTCTTT; cdr3_aa: CASSRYWDRVSTEAFF
j_call: TRBJ1-5; d_call: TRBD1; v_call: TRBV19; clone_size: once; cdr3_nt: TGTGCCAGTAGTATTCAGGGGGCGAGAAATCAGCCCCAGCATTTT; cdr3_aa: CASSIQGARNQPQHF
j_call: TRBJ1-5; d_call: TRBD1; v_call: TRBV19; clone_size: once; cdr3_nt: TGTGCCAGTAGTATGGGGGGGACAGGGGGCAATCAGCCCCAGCATTTT; cdr3_aa: CASSMGGTGGNQPQHF
j_call: TRBJ2-3; d_call: -; v_call: TRBV7-9; clone_size: -; cdr3_nt: TGTGCCAGCAGCTCTACAGATACGCAGTATTTT; cdr3_aa: CASSSTDTQYF
j_call: TRBJ2-7; d_call: -; v_call: TRBV5-5; clone_size: few; cdr3_nt: TGTGCCAGCAGCTTGGCGGTGGGGGCCAAGGGCGAGCAGTACTTC; cdr3_aa: CASSLAVGAKGEQYF
j_call: TRBJ2-3; d_call: TRBD2; v_call: TRBV4-2; clone_size: -; cdr3_nt: TGTGCCAGCAGCCCCAGCGGGGGAGGCGATACGCAGTATTTT; cdr3_aa: CASSPSGGGDTQYF
j_call: TRBJ1-2; d_call: -; v_call: TRBV6-5; clone_size: -; cdr3_nt: TGTGCCAGCAGTTACTATGGGACGGATGGCTACACCTTC; cdr3_aa: CASSYYGTDGYTF
j_call: TRBJ2-2; d_call: TRBD1; v_call: TRBV15; clone_size: once; cdr3_nt: TGTGCCACCAGCAAAGGACAGGGATACACCGGGGAGCTGTTTTTT; cdr3_aa: CATSKGQGYTGELFF
j_call: TRBJ2-7; d_call: -; v_call: TRBV18; clone_size: -; cdr3_nt: TGTGCCAGCTCACCCCAAATGGACGGGACCTACGAGCAGTACTTC; cdr3_aa: CASSPQMDGTYEQYF
j_call: TRBJ2-7; d_call: TRBD1; v_call: TRBV7-9; clone_size: -; cdr3_nt: TGTGCCAGCAGCTTAGGGGACAGTCACTCCTACGAGCAGTACTTC; cdr3_aa: CASSLGDSHSYEQYF